This TCR beta chain was sequenced for a study of cytomegalovirus exposure and HLA in healthy donors. As for the study in general: Prior work identified 95 million to 120 million unique TCR beta sequences in roughly 190 million T cells. Study-level points and caveats: Available immune exposure information was restricted to CMV serostatus only. Certain indistinguishable V segments, among them TRBV6-2 and TRBV6-3, were excluded.

On this clone itself: The target antigen is unknown.

V was pared by 1 base and J by 0 bases, with 9 bases between. Per germline, CDR1 LGHNA and CDR2 YSLEER. The CDR3 loop spans 15 amino acids. PCR was performed using 60 Vbeta and 13 Jbeta primers. Using immunoSEQ multiplex PCR, the repertoire was profiled, and TCRdb retains in-frame clones only, with some absent. The sample consists of 80,000 to 95,000 clones, roughly 80% of them appearing once. This chain uses TRBV4-3 with TRBJ1-1, with unresolved D. The receptor was derived from a woman between 25 and 40 years old in good health and CMV-seronegative. Sequencing was carried out using PBMCs. The CDR3 is CASSQAQTLNTEAFF. The CDR3 nucleotides read TGCGCCAGCAGCCAAGCGCAGACTTTGAACACTGAAGCTTTCTTT.